This passage covers 29 T cell receptor beta chains from one sample sequenced in a study of STAT5B mutations in CD4+ large granular lymphocyte leukemia. Clones were sequenced by immunoSEQ multiplex PCR, and TCRdb holds only the in-frame ones, with some missing. The profile shows roughly 40,000 clones, roughly 83% of them singletons. The sequencing input was CD4+ T cells from blood buffy coats. The source is a human donor in good health.

The rearrangement uses TRBV6-5 and TRBJ1-1, with D maybe TRBD1 (6 bases). The V end lost 2 bases, the J end lost 4 bases, and 14 bases lay between the germline ends. The germline V gene has CDR1 MNHEY and CDR2 SVGAGI. The CDR3 is 15 residues long. The CDR3 protein is CASSYGSGVSTEAFF. CDR3 DNA: TGTGCCAGCAGTTACGGGTCAGGGGTTAGCACTGAAGCTTTCTTT.

The rearrangement joins TRBV7-9 to TRBJ2-4, with 9 nucleotides matching TRBD1. J was trimmed by 7 bases and V by 3 bases; bases with no gene match: 4. The CDR3 is 14 amino acids. CDR1 SEHNR and CDR2 FQNEAQ come from the germline V gene (reference sequence). CDR3 in amino acids: CASSLETGGNIQYF. In nucleotides, the CDR3 is TGTGCCAGCAGCTTGGAGACAGGGGGGAACATTCAGTACTTC.

This clone was seen a few times. The chain uses TRBV5-4 and TRBJ2-7, with D perhaps matching TRBD1 (6 bases). With 2 bases removed from V and 7 bases from J, the gap between germline ends came to 16 bases. CDR3 length equals 14 residues. Germline V lookup: CDR1 SGHNT, CDR2 YYREEE (reference sequence). CDR3 amino acids: CASSFDQGIREQYF. In nucleotides, the CDR3 is TGTGCCAGCAGCTTCGACCAGGGGATAAGAGAGCAGTACTTC.

The gene calls are TRBV7-2 and TRBJ2-3, with a tentative D call TRBD2 (5 bases). Trimming removed 1 base at V and 3 bases at J, with 8 bases between. Germline V gene lookup returns CDR1 SGHTA and CDR2 FQGNSA. This CDR3 comprises 14 residues. CDR3 region: CASSLVGGTDTQYF. For the CDR3, the DNA is TGTGCCAGCAGCTTAGTTGGAGGAACAGATACGCAGTATTTT.

The chain carries TRBV5-4 and TRBJ2-5; possible D gene TRBD2, 7 bases. Germline V gene lookup returns CDR1 SGHNT and CDR2 YYREEE (reference sequence). The V end lost 2 bases, the J end lost 5 bases, and 10 bases lay between the germline ends. The CDR3 runs 13 residues. The CDR3 protein is CASSLRGGETQYF. The CDR3 nucleotides read TGTGCCAGCAGCTTAAGGGGGGGGGAGACCCAGTACTTC.

The V call is TRBV18, the J call TRBJ2-2, with D tentatively TRBD1 (6 bases). Deletions cut 6 bases from V and 1 base from J, with 12 bases between. The CDR3 spans 15 residues. CDR1 is KGHSH and CDR2 is LQKENI in the germline V gene. The CDR3 DNA reads as TGTGCCAGCTCGCCCGACAGGATGAACACCGGGGAGCTGTTTTTT. Translation: CASSPDRMNTGELFF.

The chain employs TRBV7-9 and TRBJ2-7, with D tentatively TRBD1 or TRBD2 (6 bases each). V was shortened by 1 base and J by 2 bases, with 9 bases between the two germline ends. Per the germline V gene, CDR1 is SEHNR and CDR2 is FQNEAQ (reference sequence). The CDR3 extends over 14 amino acids. The CDR3 protein is CASSLGGDTYEQYF. The CDR3 coding sequence is TGTGCCAGCAGCTTAGGGGGGGACACCTACGAGCAGTACTTC. Drawing the rest from reference TRBV7-9 and TRBJ2-7, the complete variable domain is DTGVSQNPRHKITKRGQNVTFRCDPISEHNRLYWYRQTLGQGPEFLTYFQNEAQLEKSRLLSDRFSAERPKGSFSTLEIQRTEQGDSAMYLCASSLGGDTYEQYFGPGTRLTVT.

CDR3 DNA sequence: TGTGCCAGCAGTTACTCATTCGGGCAATGGTCCGGGGAGCTGTTTTTT. Translation: CASSYSFGQWSGELFF. The rearrangement uses TRBV6-5 and TRBJ2-2; D call uncertain. The V gene lost 0 bases and the J gene lost 6 bases, with 14 bases spanning the gap. The germline gives CDR1 MNHEY, CDR2 SVGAGI. The CDR3 is made up of 16 amino acids.

The CDR3 protein is CASNSGTGPYEQYF. CDR3 DNA: TGTGCCAGTAATTCCGGGACAGGCCCCTACGAGCAGTACTTC. J is TRBJ2-7 and V is TRBV6-1; TRBD1 aligns across 8 bases. V lost 9 bases, J lost 2 bases, and 9 bases stayed unmatched. The germline V gene encodes CDR1 MNHNS and CDR2 SASEGT. The CDR3 length is 14 residues.

This rearrangement joins TRBV30 to TRBJ2-5; 13 nucleotides align to TRBD2. Germline V gene data show CDR1 as GTSNPN and CDR2 as SVGIG (reference sequence). Trimming took 7 bases from V and 5 from J; bases not matched to a gene: 7. The CDR3 totals 14 residues. The CDR3 DNA is TGTGCCTCTAGACTAGCGGGGGGCCGGGAGACCCAGTACTTC. Protein: CASRLAGGRETQYF.

The sample holds one count of this clone. The chain recombines TRBV18 with TRBJ2-6; D is undetermined. Germline CDR1 KGHSH, CDR2 LQKENI. The CDR3 is 17 residues long. V shed 1 base and J shed 4 bases, with 14 bases lying between them. For the CDR3, the DNA is TGTGCCAGCTCACCACTGTCTATCGGTACAGGGGCCAACGTCCTGACTTTC. This translates into CASSPLSIGTGANVLTF.

This clone was detected only a few times. The rearrangement uses TRBV4-2 and TRBJ1-2; D ambiguous. The CDR3 runs 12 residues. V lost 2 bases and J lost 4, with 5 bases in between. Germline CDR1 reads LGHNA; CDR2 reads YNFKEQ. CDR3 sequence reads: CASSQTIYGYTF. DNA of the CDR3: TGTGCCAGCAGCCAAACAATCTATGGCTACACCTTC.

The chain uses TRBV5-1 and TRBJ2-1, with 9 bases aligning to TRBD1. V trimming: 4 bases; J trimming: 4 bases; junction bases outside the gene matches: 3. Per germline, CDR1 SGHRS and CDR2 YFSETQ. The CDR3 is 14 residues long. The CDR3 protein is CASSAGQGYNEQFF. The CDR3 DNA is TGCGCCAGCAGCGCGGGACAGGGATACAATGAGCAGTTCTTC.

The chain carries TRBV15 and TRBJ1-2; D not certain. CDR1 is LNHNV, CDR2 YYDKDF, per germline (reference sequence). Trimming cost V 0 bases and J 1 base, with 9 bases left between them. The CDR3 sequence is 15 residues long. DNA for the CDR3: TGTGCCACCAGCAGAGAAGTCAGCTTTAACTATGGCTACACCTTC. This encodes CATSREVSFNYGYTF.

The gene calls are TRBV27 and TRBJ1-2, with 11 bases identical to TRBD1. The CDR3 is 13 amino acids. Losses at the gene ends were 11 bases for V and 5 bases for J; bases not matched to a gene: 7. CDR1 and CDR2 from the germline V gene are MNHEY and SMNVEV (reference sequence). CDR3 loop: CAAGGTGGYGYTF. CDR3 DNA: TGTGCCGCCGGTGGGACAGGGGGGTATGGCTACACCTTC.

This chain joins TRBV30 and TRBJ2-1, with TRBD2 matching over 8 bases. Germline loops: CDR1 GTSNPN, CDR2 SVGIG (reference sequence). J was trimmed by 7 bases and V by 1 base; bases with no gene match: 12. This CDR3 spans 16 amino acids. The CDR3 DNA sequence: TGTGCCTGGAGTGGGTCGCGAGCGGGAGATGAAAATGAGCAGTTCTTC. It specifies CAWSGSRAGDENEQFF.

The chain is built from TRBV7-9 and TRBJ2-1; TRBD2 might be the D (7 bases). Germline CDR1 is SEHNR and CDR2 is FQNEAQ (reference sequence). The CDR3 loop spans 15 amino acids. Trimming removed 5 bases from V and 12 bases from J, with 23 bases in between. The CDR3 DNA reads TGTGCCAGCAGCCTGCCAGAGGGGGGAGGGAGTGTGCAGTTCTTC. Translating gives CASSLPEGGGSVQFF.

The V gene is TRBV9, the J gene TRBJ2-7; D is unresolved. V was cut by 0 bases and J by 1 base, with 8 bases left in between. From germline, CDR1 is SGDLS and CDR2 YYNGEE. The length of the CDR3 is 14 residues. CDR3 in DNA: TGTGCCAGCAGCGTAGGAGACACGTCCTACGAGCAGTACTTC. Amino acids: CASSVGDTSYEQYF.

This clone was observed a single time. This chain connects TRBV6-5 to TRBJ1-4; D not resolved. This CDR3 region has 14 residues. Trimming took off 2 bases at V and 11 bases at J, with 15 bases between the two ends. CDR1 is MNHEY and CDR2 is SVGAGI in the germline V gene. The CDR3 bases are TGTGCCAGCAGTTACGATTGGGGTTCTCGGAAACTGTTTTTT. It is translated as CASSYDWGSRKLFF.

V usage is TRBV11-1 and J usage is TRBJ2-1; unclear D gene. Germline-derived CDR1 and CDR2 are SGHAT and FQDESV (reference sequence). V was shortened by 5 bases and J by 0 bases, with 14 bases between the two germline ends. The length of the CDR3 is 16 residues. The DNA of the CDR3 is TGTGCCAGCAGCCTCTACGGAAGGGTCTCCTACAATGAGCAGTTCTTC. It specifies CASSLYGRVSYNEQFF.

The V gene is TRBV2, the J gene TRBJ1-2; tentative D call: TRBD1 (5 bases). Trimming removed 3 bases from V and 4 bases from J, with 12 bases in between. The V gene's germline CDR1 is SNHLY and CDR2 FYNNEI. This CDR3 has 14 amino acids. The CDR3 loop reads CASSEGGGVYGYTF. In DNA, the CDR3 is TGTGCCAGCAGTGAGGGGGGGGGTGTCTATGGCTACACCTTC.

V usage is TRBV6-1 and J usage is TRBJ2-3, with D hard to call. Germline V CDR1 and CDR2: MNHNS, SASEGT. V was pared by 7 bases and J by 4 bases, with 15 bases between. The length of the CDR3 is 14 residues. Here the CDR3 DNA reads TGTGCCAGCATTTTGTTCGGGCTGTCAGATACGCAGTATTTT. Its translation: CASILFGLSDTQYF.

The chain's CDR3 is CASRRMPDVTYEQYF. DNA for the CDR3: TGTGCCAGTAGAAGGATGCCGGATGTCACCTACGAGCAGTACTTC. The chain uses TRBV19 and TRBJ2-7, with unresolved D. Germline CDR1 is LNHDA and CDR2 is SQIVND (reference sequence). The CDR3 is 15 residues long. With 6 bases removed from V and 2 bases from J, the gap between germline ends came to 17 bases.

The chain has TRBV6-6 and TRBJ2-7; no definite D call. CDR3 length: 12 amino acids. Germline loops: CDR1 MNHNY, CDR2 SVGAGI (reference sequence). V was shortened by 2 bases and J by 7 bases, with 9 bases between the two germline ends. The CDR3 sequence is CASSYEQREQYF. The CDR3 DNA reads as TGTGCCAGCAGTTACGAGCAGCGTGAGCAGTACTTC.

V is TRBV7-9 and J is TRBJ1-5; D not resolved. The CDR3 runs 14 residues. Per the germline V gene, CDR1 is SEHNR and CDR2 is FQNEAQ (reference sequence). Trimming shortened V by 1 base and J by 9 bases, and 13 bases separated the two germline ends. As DNA, the CDR3 is TGTGCCAGCAGCTTAGAGGGATCAGGTCCGCCCCAGCATTTT. Its translation is CASSLEGSGPPQHF.

The rearrangement joins TRBV19 to TRBJ1-5; D not certain. The CDR3 is 14 amino acids. Germline V gene sequence: CDR1 LNHDA, CDR2 SQIVND (reference sequence). V shed 3 bases and J shed 4 bases, with 10 bases lying between them. The CDR3 spells CASSIPPLNQPQHF. In nucleotides, the CDR3 is TGTGCCAGTAGTATCCCACCCCTAAATCAGCCCCAGCATTTT.

This clone was observed once. Other nucleotide sequences from this sample produce the same CDR3. This chain links TRBV5-1 with TRBJ2-1; tentative D call: TRBD1 (6 bases). V was clipped by 3 bases and J by 2 bases, with 15 bases between them. The CDR3 has 16 amino acids. Per germline, CDR1 SGHRS and CDR2 YFSETQ. The CDR3 region is CASSSTGSSTYNEQFF. CDR3 DNA sequence: TGCGCCAGCAGCTCGACAGGCTCTAGCACCTACAATGAGCAGTTCTTC.

The CDR3 protein is CASSSVGGGYTEAFF. The DNA for the CDR3 is TGTGCCAGCAGCTCGGTCGGAGGGGGGTACACTGAAGCTTTCTTT. The chain carries TRBV7-9 and TRBJ1-1, with D possibly matching TRBD1 (6 bases). The germline V and J ends were trimmed by 4 bases and 3 bases, with 15 bases remaining between them. The CDR3 totals 15 residues. Germline lookup yields CDR1 SEHNR and CDR2 FQNEAQ (reference sequence).

The J gene is TRBJ1-2, the V gene TRBV6-6; 7 bases align to TRBD1. There are 13 residues in the CDR3. J was trimmed by 3 bases and V by 5 bases; bases with no gene match: 3. The germline V gene encodes CDR1 MNHNY and CDR2 SVGAGI (reference sequence). This CDR3 is CASSVGTDYGYTF. In nucleotides, the CDR3 is TGTGCCAGCAGTGTCGGGACAGACTATGGCTACACCTTC.